Shown below are 13 T cell receptor beta chains from a single sample sequenced in a study of control samples from healthy donors and cancer patients. The assay was immunoSEQ multiplex PCR, and TCRdb's table has in-frame clones only and misses some. Of about 110,000 clones listed, 88% are singletons. Input material: PBMCs. The receptors originated from a woman aged 55-69 years with lung cancer.

The chain employs TRBV19 and TRBJ1-5; the D gene is possibly TRBD1 (5 bases). Trimming took 4 bases from V and 2 from J, leaving 12 bases between them. The CDR3 is 15 residues long. Germline CDR1 reads LNHDA; CDR2 reads SQIVND (reference sequence). CDR3 in amino acids: CASSTAKGGNQPQHF. Written as DNA, the CDR3 is TGTGCCAGTAGTACGGCCAAAGGGGGCAATCAGCCCCAGCATTTT.

The genes are TRBV7-3 and TRBJ2-3; 9 bases match TRBD2. Trimming cost V 0 bases and J 2 bases; bases outside gene matches: 3. The CDR3 sequence is 16 residues long. Looked up from germline, CDR1 is SGHTA and CDR2 is FQGTGA. In DNA, the CDR3 is TGTGCCAGCAGCTTAACCCCTAGCGGGGTCACAGATACGCAGTATTTT. Its translation is CASSLTPSGVTDTQYF.

The V call is TRBV5-8, the J call TRBJ1-5, with a weak D call TRBD1 (5 bases). The CDR3 covers 15 residues. CDR1 and CDR2 (germline): SGHTS, YDEGEE. V dropped 4 bases and J dropped 1 base, with 12 bases sitting between them. In DNA form, the CDR3 reads TGTGCCAGCAGCCTTGGCTGGGGGAGCAATCAGCCCCAGCATTTT. This sequence encodes CASSLGWGSNQPQHF.

This clone has more than one count but fewer than ten. The V call is TRBV19, the J call TRBJ1-5; no firm D call. Trimming left V 7 bases short and J 5 bases short, with 12 bases between. In germline, CDR1 is LNHDA, CDR2 SQIVND (reference sequence). CDR3 length: 13 residues. The CDR3, as DNA: TGTGCCAGTAAGGGCAGCTCTTATCAGCCCCAGCATTTT. Amino acid sequence: CASKGSSYQPQHF.

The chain uses TRBV3-1 (or the pseudogene TRBV3-2) and TRBJ1-5; D remains unclear. CDR1 is LGHDT, CDR2 YNNKEL, per germline (reference sequence). Trimming took 1 base from V and 1 from J, leaving 5 bases between them. This CDR3 contains 14 residues. CDR3 sequence reads: CASSQVGSNQPQHF. DNA of the CDR3: TGTGCCAGCAGCCAAGTAGGCAGCAATCAGCCCCAGCATTTT.

This clone has only one observation. The chain joins TRBV6-1 to TRBJ2-5, with 7 bases identical to TRBD2. The J segment lost 5 bases and the V segment lost 1 base, leaving 4 bases of the junction unmatched. The germline V gene has CDR1 MNHNS and CDR2 SASEGT. The CDR3 loop spans 14 amino acids. In nucleotides, the CDR3 is TGTGCCAGCAGTGAAGAGGGAGGGCCCGAGACCCAGTACTTC. This translates into CASSEEGGPETQYF.

The rearrangement joins TRBV19 to TRBJ1-4, with a possible D match to TRBD1 (5 bases). V lost 4 bases, J lost 8 bases, and 17 bases lay in between. Germline V gene data show CDR1 as LNHDA and CDR2 as SQIVND (reference sequence). The CDR3 runs to 15 residues. CDR3 nucleotides: TGTGCCAGTAGTAGGCGCCTGGGGGAGCAAGAAAAACTGTTTTTT. Protein: CASSRRLGEQEKLFF.

This chain joins TRBV28 and TRBJ1-2; D not resolved. The CDR3 consists of 11 residues. Germline CDR1 is MDHEN and CDR2 is SYDVKM. The germline V and J ends were trimmed by 5 bases and 4 bases, with 5 bases remaining between them. The CDR3 loop is CASSAIYGYTF. The CDR3 DNA reads TGTGCCAGCAGTGCCATCTATGGCTACACCTTC.

This rearrangement joins TRBV5-4 to TRBJ2-5; D may be TRBD1 (6 bases). Germline CDR1 is SGHNT and CDR2 is YYREEE (reference sequence). The V gene lost 4 bases and the J gene lost 2 bases, with 9 bases spanning the gap. The CDR3 runs to 13 residues. CDR3 region: CASSTGQQETQYF. The CDR3 nucleotides are TGTGCCAGCAGCACTGGACAGCAAGAGACCCAGTACTTC. Combining the CDR3 with reference TRBV5-4 and TRBJ2-5 gives the whole variable domain ETGVTQSPTHLIKTRGQQVTLRCSSQSGHNTVSWYQQALGQGPQFIFQYYREEENGRGNFPPRFSGLQFPNYSSELNVNALELDDSALYLCASSTGQQETQYFGPGTRLLVL.

CDR3 DNA: TGTGCCAGCAGCTTGGCCGGGGGCAGCTCGAACACTGAAGCTTTCTTT. Protein product: CASSLAGGSSNTEAFF. V and J are TRBV5-6 and TRBJ1-1, with D tentatively TRBD1 (6 bases). The CDR3 totals 16 residues. From germline, CDR1 is SGHDT and CDR2 YYEEEE. Trimming took 0 bases from V and 1 from J, leaving 13 bases between them.

This clone was detected a few times. The chain uses TRBV20-1 and TRBJ1-5, with 7 bases identical to TRBD1. After removal of 3 bases from V and 7 bases from J, the junction contained 6 bases not matched to a gene. The CDR3 runs 13 residues. The germline CDR1 and CDR2 sequences are DFQATT and SNEGSKA (reference sequence). In DNA form, the CDR3 reads TGCAGTGCTAGTAGGACAGGTCTCCAGCCCCAGCATTTT. Protein sequence: CSASRTGLQPQHF.

In this sample, this clone turned up a few times. The J gene is TRBJ2-1, the V gene TRBV7-3; D tentatively reads TRBD1 or TRBD2 (7 bases each). CDR3 length: 14 amino acids. Between the trimmed V and J ends, which lost 9 bases and 6 bases, there was a span of 18 bases. Germline V CDR1 and CDR2: SGHTA, FQGTGA. The CDR3 DNA sequence: TGTGCCAGTTCGGCCAGGGGGGGATTCAATGAGCAGTTCTTC. This gives the protein CASSARGGFNEQFF.

The genes are TRBV18 and TRBJ2-3; weak D call: TRBD2 (5 bases). The CDR3 extends over 16 amino acids. Germline V gene sequence: CDR1 KGHSH, CDR2 LQKENI. The V and J ends lost 3 bases and 0 bases respectively, with 13 bases between them. In DNA form, the CDR3 reads TGTGCCAGCTCACCCGGGGTAACCACTAGCACAGATACGCAGTATTTT. Its translation: CASSPGVTTSTDTQYF.